What follows is one T cell receptor beta chain and its context. The antigen is not known. CDR1 is KGHSH, CDR2 LQKENI, per germline. This CDR3 has 19 amino acids. The sample belongs to a study of CXCR3-negative and CXCR3-positive naive CD8 T cells. In triplicate, each CD8+ T cell subset was sorted at more than 250,000 cells per replicate. Findings and caveats of the study: Once cells were cryopreserved, CXCR3 expression went down partly, and most assays used fresh PBMCs.

The TRB libraries of cDNA were built by UMI-labeled 5' RACE. TCRdb reworked the 5' RACE reads into one entry per CDR3 protein, no DNA. The sample data list about 58,000 distinct CDR3 sequences. Sequenced sample: naive CXCR3- CD8+ T cells from blood. Subset here: CD45RO-CCR7+CD27+CD95- naive CD8+ T cells lacking CXCR3 (TNR3-). This clonotype originated in a human donor in good health. Some clones in this sample may be carry-over from other donors' samples. The gene calls are TRBV18 and TRBJ1-5; TCRdb proposes TRBD1, but this gene call is untestable without DNA. The chain's CDR3 is CASSPQPRGLPIGNQPQHF. Using reference TRBV18 and TRBJ1-5 for the parts outside the CDR3, the full variable domain is NAGVMQNPRHLVRRRGQEARLRCSPMKGHSHVYWYRQLPEEGLKFMVYLQKENIIDESGMPKERFSAEFPKEGPSILRIQQVVRGDSAAYFCASSPQPRGLPIGNQPQHFGDGTRLSIL.